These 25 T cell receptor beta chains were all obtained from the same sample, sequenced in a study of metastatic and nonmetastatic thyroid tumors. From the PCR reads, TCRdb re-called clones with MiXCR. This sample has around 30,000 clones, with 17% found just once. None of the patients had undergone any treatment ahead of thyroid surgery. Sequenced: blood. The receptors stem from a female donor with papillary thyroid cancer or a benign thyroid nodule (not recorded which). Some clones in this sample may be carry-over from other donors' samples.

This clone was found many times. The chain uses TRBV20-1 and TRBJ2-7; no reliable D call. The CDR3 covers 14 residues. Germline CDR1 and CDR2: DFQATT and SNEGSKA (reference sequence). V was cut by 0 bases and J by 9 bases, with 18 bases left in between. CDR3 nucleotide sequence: TGCAGTGCTAGAGAAACGGCCCTGGTGAACGGGCAGTACTTC. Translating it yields CSARETALVNGQYF.

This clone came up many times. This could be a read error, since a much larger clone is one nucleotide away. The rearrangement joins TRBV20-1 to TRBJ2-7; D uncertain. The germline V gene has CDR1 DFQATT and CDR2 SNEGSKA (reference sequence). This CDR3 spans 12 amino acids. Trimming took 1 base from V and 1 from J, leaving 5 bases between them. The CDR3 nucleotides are TGCAGTGCTAGAGGCCAGTCCTACGAGCAGTACTTC. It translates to CSARGQSYEQYF.

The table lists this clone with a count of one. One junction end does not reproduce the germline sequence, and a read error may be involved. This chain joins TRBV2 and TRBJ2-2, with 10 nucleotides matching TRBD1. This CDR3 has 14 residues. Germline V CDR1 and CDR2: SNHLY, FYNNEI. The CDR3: CASSWTGGTGELFF. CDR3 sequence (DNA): TGTGCCAGCAGCTGGACAGGGGGGACCGGTGAGCTGTTTTTT.

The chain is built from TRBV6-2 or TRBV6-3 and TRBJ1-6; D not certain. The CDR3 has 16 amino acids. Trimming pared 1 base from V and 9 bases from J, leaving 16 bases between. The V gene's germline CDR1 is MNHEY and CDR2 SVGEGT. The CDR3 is CASSYYALAISSPLHF. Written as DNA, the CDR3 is TGTGCCAGCAGTTACTACGCGTTGGCGATTTCTTCACCCCTCCACTTT.

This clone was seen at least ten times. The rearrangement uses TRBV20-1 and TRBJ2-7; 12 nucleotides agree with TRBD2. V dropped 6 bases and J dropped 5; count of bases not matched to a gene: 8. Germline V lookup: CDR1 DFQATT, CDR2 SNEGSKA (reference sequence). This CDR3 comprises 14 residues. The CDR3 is CSAEASGRANEQYF. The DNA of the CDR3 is TGCAGTGCGGAAGCTAGCGGGAGGGCCAACGAGCAGTACTTC.

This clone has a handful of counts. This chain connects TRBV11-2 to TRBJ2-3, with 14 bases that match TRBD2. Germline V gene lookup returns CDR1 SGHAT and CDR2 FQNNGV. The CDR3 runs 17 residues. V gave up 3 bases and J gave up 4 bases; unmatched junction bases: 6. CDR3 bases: TGTGCCAGCAGCTTCGATCTGACTAGCGGGAGGGCAGATACGCAGTATTTT. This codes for CASSFDLTSGRADTQYF. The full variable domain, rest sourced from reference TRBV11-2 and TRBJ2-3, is EAGVAQSPRYKIIEKRQSVAFWCNPISGHATLYWYQQILGQGPKLLIQFQNNGVVDDSQLPKDRFSAERLKGVDSTLKIQPAKLEDSAVYLCASSFDLTSGRADTQYFGPGTRLTVL.

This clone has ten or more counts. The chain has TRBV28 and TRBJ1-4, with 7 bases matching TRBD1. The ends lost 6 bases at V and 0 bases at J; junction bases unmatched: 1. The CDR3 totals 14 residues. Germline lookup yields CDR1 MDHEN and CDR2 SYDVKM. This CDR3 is CASRGGTTNEKLFF. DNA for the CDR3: TGTGCCAGCAGAGGGGGCACAACTAATGAAAAACTGTTTTTT.

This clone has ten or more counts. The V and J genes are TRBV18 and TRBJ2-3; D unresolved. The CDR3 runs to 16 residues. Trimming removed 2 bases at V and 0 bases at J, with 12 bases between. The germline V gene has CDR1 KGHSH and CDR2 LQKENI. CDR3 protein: CASSPFLPASTDTQYF. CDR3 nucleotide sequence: TGTGCCAGCTCACCATTCCTCCCAGCTAGCACAGATACGCAGTATTTT.

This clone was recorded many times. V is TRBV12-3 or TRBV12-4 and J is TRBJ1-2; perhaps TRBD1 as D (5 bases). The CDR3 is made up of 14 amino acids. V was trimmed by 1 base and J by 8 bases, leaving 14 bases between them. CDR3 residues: CASSLVQGLGGYTF. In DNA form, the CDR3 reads TGTGCCAGCAGTTTAGTCCAGGGTTTAGGCGGCTACACCTTC.

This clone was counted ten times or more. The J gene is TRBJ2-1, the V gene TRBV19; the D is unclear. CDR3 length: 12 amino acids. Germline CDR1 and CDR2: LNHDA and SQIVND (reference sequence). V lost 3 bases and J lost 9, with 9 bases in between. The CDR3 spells CASSMGGLEQFF. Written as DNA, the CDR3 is TGTGCCAGTAGTATGGGCGGTCTTGAGCAGTTCTTC. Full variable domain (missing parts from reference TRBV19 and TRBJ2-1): DGGITQSPKYLFRKEGQNVTLSCEQNLNHDAMYWYRQDPGQGLRLIYYSQIVNDFQKGDIAEGYSVSREKKESFPLTVTSAQKNPTAFYLCASSMGGLEQFFGPGTRLTVL.

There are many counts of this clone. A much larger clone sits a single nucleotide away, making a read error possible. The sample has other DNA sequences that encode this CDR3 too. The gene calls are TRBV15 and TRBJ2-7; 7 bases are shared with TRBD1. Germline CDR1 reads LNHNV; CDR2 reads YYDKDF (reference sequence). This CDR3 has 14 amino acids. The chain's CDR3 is CATSRGTASDEQYF. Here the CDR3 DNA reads TGTGCCACCAGCCGTGGGACAGCCTCCGACGAGCAGTACTTC.

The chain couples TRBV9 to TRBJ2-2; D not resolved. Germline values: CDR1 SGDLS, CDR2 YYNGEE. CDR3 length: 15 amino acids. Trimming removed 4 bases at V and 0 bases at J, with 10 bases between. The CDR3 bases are TGTGCCAGCAGCTCACTACCCGCGAACACCGGGGAGCTGTTTTTT. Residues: CASSSLPANTGELFF.

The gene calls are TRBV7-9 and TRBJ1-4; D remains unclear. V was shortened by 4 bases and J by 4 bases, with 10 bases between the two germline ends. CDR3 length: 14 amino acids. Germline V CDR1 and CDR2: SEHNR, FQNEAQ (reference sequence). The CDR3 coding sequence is TGTGCCAGCAGCTCCTACCCGGTTAATGAAAAACTGTTTTTT. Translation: CASSSYPVNEKLFF.

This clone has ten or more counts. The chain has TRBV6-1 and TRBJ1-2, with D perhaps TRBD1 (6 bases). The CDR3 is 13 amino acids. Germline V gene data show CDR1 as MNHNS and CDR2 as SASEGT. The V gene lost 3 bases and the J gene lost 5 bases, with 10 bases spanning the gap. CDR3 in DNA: TGTGCCAGCAGTGAGGGGGGCCGGTATGGCTACACCTTC. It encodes CASSEGGRYGYTF.

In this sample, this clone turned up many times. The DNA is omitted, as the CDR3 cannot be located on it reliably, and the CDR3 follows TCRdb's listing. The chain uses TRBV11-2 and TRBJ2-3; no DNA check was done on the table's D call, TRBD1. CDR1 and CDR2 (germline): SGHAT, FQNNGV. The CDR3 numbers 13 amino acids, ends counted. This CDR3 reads CASSSGAGDTQYF.

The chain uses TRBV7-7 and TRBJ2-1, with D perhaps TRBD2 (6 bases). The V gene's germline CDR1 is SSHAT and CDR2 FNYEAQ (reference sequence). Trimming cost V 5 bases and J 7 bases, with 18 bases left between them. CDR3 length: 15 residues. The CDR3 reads CASSRGTVGGNEQFF. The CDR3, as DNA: TGTGCCAGCAGCCGTGGTACAGTGGGGGGAAATGAGCAGTTCTTC. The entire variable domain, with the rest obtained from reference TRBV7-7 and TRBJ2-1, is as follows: GAGVSQSPRYKVTKRGQDVTLRCDPISSHATLYWYQQALGQGPEFLTYFNYEAQPDKSGLPSDRFSAERPEGSISTLTIQRTEQRDSAMYRCASSRGTVGGNEQFFGPGTRLTVL.

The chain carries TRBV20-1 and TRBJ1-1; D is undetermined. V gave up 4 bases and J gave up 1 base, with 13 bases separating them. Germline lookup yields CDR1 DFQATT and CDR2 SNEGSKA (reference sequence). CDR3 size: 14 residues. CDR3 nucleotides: TGCAGTGCTATACGAGGGAGCACGAACACTGAAGCTTTCTTT. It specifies CSAIRGSTNTEAFF.

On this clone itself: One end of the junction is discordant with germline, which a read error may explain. The CDR3 here is CASSVQGGSGPQHF. The CDR3 region has the DNA TGTGCTAGCAGCGTCCAGGGGGGATCTGGGCCCCAGCATTTT. The chain is built from TRBV9 and TRBJ1-5; TRBD1 matches at 7 bases. CDR1 and CDR2 (germline): SGDLS, YYNGEE. The CDR3 contains 14 residues.

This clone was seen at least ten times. In nucleotides, the CDR3 is TGTGCCAGCAGCTTTTCTCCAGAAAGCTCCTACGAGCAGTACTTC. The encoded protein is CASSFSPESSYEQYF. The chain has TRBV7-9 and TRBJ2-7; D gene uncertain. The CDR3 consists of 15 residues. V was clipped by 3 bases and J by 0 bases, with 12 bases between them. Germline-derived CDR1 and CDR2 are SEHNR and FQNEAQ (reference sequence). Filled out from reference TRBV7-9 and TRBJ2-7, the complete variable domain reads DTGVSQNPRHKITKRGQNVTFRCDPISEHNRLYWYRQTLGQGPEFLTYFQNEAQLEKSRLLSDRFSAERPKGSFSTLEIQRTEQGDSAMYLCASSFSPESSYEQYFGPGTRLTVT.

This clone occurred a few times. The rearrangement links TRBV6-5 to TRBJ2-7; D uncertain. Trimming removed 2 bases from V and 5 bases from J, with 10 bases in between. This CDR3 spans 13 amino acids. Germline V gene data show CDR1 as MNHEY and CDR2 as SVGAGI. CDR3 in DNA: TGTGCCAGCAGTTACGGATTGGTAGACGAGCAGTACTTC. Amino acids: CASSYGLVDEQYF.

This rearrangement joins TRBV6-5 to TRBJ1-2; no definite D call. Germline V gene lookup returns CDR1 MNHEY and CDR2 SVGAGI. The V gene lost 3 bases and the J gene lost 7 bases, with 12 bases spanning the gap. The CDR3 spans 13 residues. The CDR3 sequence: CASSYDPRFGYTF. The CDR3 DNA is TGTGCCAGCAGTTATGACCCTCGGTTTGGCTACACCTTC.

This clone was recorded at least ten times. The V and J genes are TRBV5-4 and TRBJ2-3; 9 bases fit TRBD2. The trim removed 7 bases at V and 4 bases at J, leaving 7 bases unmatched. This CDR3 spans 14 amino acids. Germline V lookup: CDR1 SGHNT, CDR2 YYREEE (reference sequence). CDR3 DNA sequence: TGTGCCAGCTTAGCGGGAGTGGGGTCAGATACGCAGTATTTT. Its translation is CASLAGVGSDTQYF.

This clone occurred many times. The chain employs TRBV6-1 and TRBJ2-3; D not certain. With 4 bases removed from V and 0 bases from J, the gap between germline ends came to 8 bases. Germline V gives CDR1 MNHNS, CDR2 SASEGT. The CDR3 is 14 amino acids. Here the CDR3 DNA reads TGTGCCAGCAGTGTTGGCACTAGCACAGATACGCAGTATTTT. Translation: CASSVGTSTDTQYF.

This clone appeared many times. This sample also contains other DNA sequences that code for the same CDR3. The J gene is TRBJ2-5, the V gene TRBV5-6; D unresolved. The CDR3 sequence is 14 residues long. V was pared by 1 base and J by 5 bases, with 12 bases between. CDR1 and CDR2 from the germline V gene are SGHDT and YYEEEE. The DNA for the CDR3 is TGTGCCAGCAGCTTGTGGACGTTCGGGGAGACCCAGTACTTC. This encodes CASSLWTFGETQYF.

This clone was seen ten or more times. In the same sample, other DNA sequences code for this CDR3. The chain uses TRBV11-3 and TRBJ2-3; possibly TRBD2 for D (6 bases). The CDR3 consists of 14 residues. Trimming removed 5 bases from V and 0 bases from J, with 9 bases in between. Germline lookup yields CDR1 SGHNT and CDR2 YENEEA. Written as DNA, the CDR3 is TGTGCCAGCAGCCCAGGGACTAGCACAGATACGCAGTATTTT. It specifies CASSPGTSTDTQYF. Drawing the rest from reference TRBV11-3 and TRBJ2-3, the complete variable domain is EAGVVQSPRYKIIEKKQPVAFWCNPISGHNTLYWYLQNLGQGPELLIRYENEEAVDDSQLPKDRFSAERLKGVDSTLKIQPAELGDSAVYLCASSPGTSTDTQYFGPGTRLTVL.